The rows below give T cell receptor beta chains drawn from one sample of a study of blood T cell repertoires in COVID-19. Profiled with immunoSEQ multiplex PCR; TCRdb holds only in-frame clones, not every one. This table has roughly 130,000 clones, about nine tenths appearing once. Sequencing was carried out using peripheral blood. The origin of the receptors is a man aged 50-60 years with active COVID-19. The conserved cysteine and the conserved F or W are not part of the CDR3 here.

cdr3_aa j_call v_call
ASSLGQGVNEKLF TRBJ1-4 TRBV27
ATSDSRAYTDTQY TRBJ2-3 TRBV24-1
AWDSSPGGEAF TRBJ1-1 TRBV30
ASSLGDRMNTEAF TRBJ1-1 TRBV5-6
ASIRSDLWGEQF TRBJ2-1 TRBV6-5
ASSYRENTEAF TRBJ1-1 TRBV12-3/TRBV12-4
ASSLDVRGGAEAF TRBJ1-1 TRBV5-1
ASSITGGRDGYT TRBJ1-2 TRBV19
ASSVTSGRVNEQF TRBJ2-1 TRBV5-4
ASSLRQGVDQPQH TRBJ1-5 TRBV19
ASSQDLRGAGGYENTGELF TRBJ2-2 TRBV4-2
ASSDPGQGGHEQY TRBJ2-7 TRBV6-6
ASRRTGGTDTQY TRBJ2-3 TRBV2
ASSYLGGPFH TRBJ1-6 TRBV6-5
ASSQDQRRLGTGATEAF TRBJ1-1 TRBV4-1
ASRLTGNGANVLT TRBJ2-6 TRBV3-1/TRBV3-2
ASSDGTARNQPQH TRBJ1-5 TRBV6-6
ASSTSGQGNQPQH TRBJ1-5 TRBV28
ASRPHPGQPQH TRBJ1-5 TRBV28
ASSEAGASGRADTQY TRBJ2-3 TRBV2
ASRRDSTTNEKLF TRBJ1-4 TRBV6-1
ASVIGTGDGYT TRBJ1-2 TRBV5-8
ASSYSGQGHETQY TRBJ2-5 TRBV6-5
ASSQGQVNTEAF TRBJ1-1 TRBV4-1
ASSSSLNTEAF TRBJ1-1 TRBV7-9
ASSLGQTSNQPQH TRBJ1-5 TRBV5-4
SASRGGNTGELF TRBJ2-2 TRBV20-1
ASRGSGDTEAF TRBJ1-1 TRBV19
ASGDRGAPEAF TRBJ1-1 TRBV19
ASGSLIRGYGYT TRBJ1-2 TRBV6-6
ASSPPPGLARSTDTQY TRBJ2-3 TRBV18
ASSWDKSNTGELF TRBJ2-2 TRBV5-1
ASSEQGRRDTQY TRBJ2-3 TRBV6-1
ASSYRDRGEQF TRBJ2-1 TRBV2
ASSSDTGRNQPQH TRBJ1-5 TRBV7-8
ASSLGAGQTEAF TRBJ1-1 TRBV11-3
SASKGQGSYNEQF TRBJ2-1 TRBV20-1
ASSPPVAGELF TRBJ2-2 TRBV5-1
ASSLTSGQTEKLF TRBJ1-4 TRBV5-4
ASSQGTSDTEAF TRBJ1-1 TRBV4-1